Below, 11 T cell receptor beta chains from the same sample are listed, as sequenced in a study of blood T cells in healthy people across ages. Primers used in a second PCR of roughly 6 to 11 cycles were a sample-barcoded 5' primer and a J-beta primer mix. MiXCR, applied by TCRdb to the 5' RACE reads, yields one record per CDR3 protein. The sample has about 1,400,000 distinct CDR3 sequences; roughly 40% are singletons. Input material: blood. The receptor set was obtained from a young woman in good health.

The chain has TRBV5-1 and TRBJ2-5, with 11 bases aligning to TRBD2. This CDR3 comprises 17 residues. Germline assignment: CDR1 SGHRS and CDR2 YFSETQ. V shed 5 bases and J 2 bases; nucleotides not matched to a gene: 11. The DNA of the CDR3 is TGCGCCAGCAGACTAGGGACTAGCGGAGGGGTACAAGAGACCCAGTACTTC. As protein: CASRLGTSGGVQETQYF. The whole variable domain, remainder taken from reference TRBV5-1 and TRBJ2-5, is KAGVTQTPRYLIKTRGQQVTLSCSPISGHRSVSWYQQTPGQGLQFLFEYFSETQRNKGNFPGRFSGRQFSNSRSEMNVSTLELGDSALYLCASRLGTSGGVQETQYFGPGTRLLVL.

V gene TRBV5-5 combines with J gene TRBJ2-1, with TRBD1 matching over 8 bases. J was trimmed by 3 bases and V by 1 base; bases with no gene match: 3. The CDR3 is 15 residues long. Germline V CDR1 and CDR2: SGHKS, YYEKEE (reference sequence). CDR3 sequence reads: CASSLTGGYYNEQFF. CDR3 DNA sequence: TGTGCCAGCAGCTTGACAGGGGGGTACTACAATGAGCAGTTCTTC. Variable domain in full (rest from reference TRBV5-5 and TRBJ2-1): DAGVTQSPTHLIKTRGQQVTLRCSPISGHKSVSWYQQVLGQGPQFIFQYYEKEERGRGNFPDRFSARQFPNYSSELNVNALLLGDSALYLCASSLTGGYYNEQFFGPGTRLTVL.

The sample holds a few counts of this clonotype. The V call is TRBV10-3, the J call TRBJ2-1, with unresolved D. Germline V gene data show CDR1 as ENHRY and CDR2 as SYGVKD. V gave up 5 bases and J gave up 9 bases, with 11 bases separating them. This CDR3 region has 12 residues. The CDR3 sequence: CAISRSETEQFF. The CDR3 region has the DNA TGTGCCATCAGTCGCAGCGAAACTGAGCAGTTCTTC.

This clonotype was detected a few times. This could be a read error, since a much larger clone is one nucleotide away. The J gene is TRBJ1-1, the V gene TRBV28; D gene uncertain. The CDR3 covers 13 residues. Germline V CDR1 and CDR2: MDHEN, SYDVKM. Trimming cost V 4 bases and J 0 bases, with 6 bases left between them. The CDR3 DNA follows: TGTGCCAGCAGTTCGGCGGTGAACACTGAAGCTTTCTTT. This encodes CASSSAVNTEAFF.

The rearrangement links TRBV7-9 to TRBJ1-2; D might be TRBD1 (5 bases). The germline V gene has CDR1 SEHNR and CDR2 FQNEAQ (reference sequence). The CDR3 runs 14 residues. V was cut by 5 bases and J by 4 bases, with 14 bases left in between. CDR3: CASSVRRASYGYTF. The DNA for the CDR3 is TGTGCCAGCAGCGTTCGCAGGGCCTCCTATGGCTACACCTTC.

The chain carries TRBV5-5 and TRBJ2-7; tentative D call: TRBD1 (5 bases). This CDR3 is 14 amino acids long. Per germline, CDR1 SGHKS and CDR2 YYEKEE (reference sequence). V was shortened by 2 bases and J by 1 base, with 10 bases between the two germline ends. The DNA of the CDR3 is TGTGCCAGCAGCTTCCCCAGGGCTTCCTACGAGCAGTACTTC. It codes for CASSFPRASYEQYF.

This clonotype occurred a few times. The chain has TRBV7-9 and TRBJ1-5; D might be TRBD1 (5 bases). This CDR3 is 13 amino acids long. V shed 4 bases and J shed 3 bases, with 7 bases lying between them. Germline V CDR1 and CDR2: SEHNR, FQNEAQ (reference sequence). CDR3 DNA: TGTGCCAGCAGCTGGGACTACAATCAGCCCCAGCATTTT. Residues: CASSWDYNQPQHF. Full variable domain (rest looked up from reference TRBV7-9 and TRBJ1-5): DTGVSQNPRHKITKRGQNVTFRCDPISEHNRLYWYRQTLGQGPEFLTYFQNEAQLEKSRLLSDRFSAERPKGSFSTLEIQRTEQGDSAMYLCASSWDYNQPQHFGDGTRLSIL.

The V call is TRBV28, the J call TRBJ1-1, with 7 bases aligning to TRBD1. The CDR3 runs to 16 residues. From germline, CDR1 is MDHEN and CDR2 SYDVKM. The J segment lost 1 base and the V segment lost 5 bases, leaving 10 bases of the junction unmatched. CDR3 loop: CASSPAGGGTNTEAFF. The CDR3 DNA is TGTGCCAGCAGTCCAGCAGGGGGGGGAACGAACACTGAAGCTTTCTTT.

This sequence joins TRBV11-3 and TRBJ2-1; tentatively, D is TRBD1 (5 bases). Deletions cut 5 bases from V and 3 bases from J, with 23 bases between. Germline lookup yields CDR1 SGHNT and CDR2 YENEEA. The CDR3 sequence is 18 residues long. DNA of the CDR3: TGTGCCAGCAGCCCCACCCAGTTCCCCGGACACATCTACAATGAGCAGTTCTTC. It codes for CASSPTQFPGHIYNEQFF.

The chain joins TRBV27 to TRBJ1-1; D unclear. Germline assignment: CDR1 MNHEY and CDR2 SMNVEV (reference sequence). CDR3 length equals 15 residues. The germline V and J ends were trimmed by 8 bases and 0 bases, with 16 bases remaining between them. The CDR3 reads CASLNFDGLNTEAFF. For the CDR3, the DNA is TGTGCCAGCCTGAACTTCGACGGACTGAACACTGAAGCTTTCTTT.

The rearrangement joins TRBV20-1 to TRBJ2-1; 12 bases are a match to TRBD2. Per the germline V gene, CDR1 is DFQATT and CDR2 is SNEGSKA (reference sequence). The CDR3 runs 15 residues. V was clipped by 6 bases and J by 4 bases; unmatched bases: 7. CDR3 sequence reads: CSAGGLAGGYNEQFF. DNA of the CDR3: TGCAGTGCCGGGGGTCTAGCGGGGGGGTACAATGAGCAGTTCTTC.